One T cell receptor beta chain is described in this entry. These data originate in a study of blood T cell repertoires in COVID-19. Assay used: immunoSEQ multiplex PCR; TCRdb lists only in-frame clones, some missing. The profile covers over 130,000 clones, with 88% appearing a single time and 25% to 30% taken by the ten largest. V shed 7 bases and J shed 0 bases, with 13 bases lying between them. This CDR3 spans 16 amino acids. Germline V CDR1 and CDR2: SEHNR, FQNEAQ (reference sequence). This chain uses TRBV7-9 with TRBJ2-6; possible D gene TRBD2, 6 bases. The clonotype originates from a human donor in a cohort sampled during active COVID-19. Specimen: peripheral blood. The CDR3 coding sequence is TGTGCCAGCACCGGAGGGGACCTCTCTGGGGCCAACGTCCTGACTTTC. It translates to CASTGGDLSGANVLTF.